This TCR beta chain was identified in a study of shared clonotypes between healthy human individuals. Extraction of genomic DNA in unsorted samples used roughly 93 million PBMCs. With 6 bases removed from V and 0 bases from J, the gap between germline ends came to 10 bases. The CDR3 is 14 amino acids. The germline gives CDR1 WNHNN, CDR2 SYGVQD (reference sequence). General observations from the study: Measured sharing among donors was expected to vary with sequencing depth. The diversity represented, both genetic and in exposure history, was limited by few donors.

With respect to this clone: Its target is unknown.

Replicate PCRs run on unsorted PBMC used around 0.3 ug DNA, which was some 30,000 T cell genomes. Sequencing used immunoSEQ multiplex PCR; TCRdb keeps in-frame clones, though not all of them. The sample carries about 460,000 clones, around 77% recorded once. The specimen was PBMCs. The chain uses TRBV10-1 and TRBJ2-3, with D hard to call. The origin of this receptor is a woman in her thirties or forties in good health. Some clones in this sample may be carry-over from other donors' samples. The CDR3, as DNA: TGCGCCAGCAGCCGTTCTTATAGCACAGATACGCAGTATTTT. It encodes CASSRSYSTDTQYF.